Shown below are 12 T cell receptor beta chains from a single sample sequenced in a study of regulatory T cells in long-lasting Graves disease. Arm-PCR of CDR3 regions with iRepertoire HTBI primers generated TCR beta libraries. From the multiplex PCR reads, TCRdb called clonotypes with MiXCR, one entry per CDR3 protein. The sample shows around 430,000 distinct CDR3 sequences, about 20% of them seen only once. This sample's time point: persistent/refractory GD, antithyroid drugs over 5 years with positive TRAb. The TCR library used RNA extracted from PBMCs. Specimen: peripheral blood mononuclear cells (PBMCs), collected when the disease was refractory, from a patient treated with antithyroid drugs. These receptors came from a female donor with Graves disease.

This clonotype showed up many times. This chain joins TRBV6-5 and TRBJ2-5, with D perhaps TRBD2 (5 bases). The V gene lost 0 bases and the J gene lost 6 bases, with 8 bases spanning the gap. The V gene's germline CDR1 is MNHEY and CDR2 SVGAGI. The CDR3 sequence is 13 residues long. The CDR3 spells CASSYSHGKTQYF. The CDR3 nucleotides read TGTGCCAGCAGTTACTCTCACGGGAAGACCCAGTACTTC.

The J gene is TRBJ2-4, the V gene TRBV5-1; D gene ambiguous. The CDR3 extends over 17 amino acids. CDR1 and CDR2 (germline): SGHRS, YFSETQ. Trimming stripped 2 bases from V and 1 base from J, with 16 bases between. CDR3 residues: CASSFGRLEAAKNIQYF. CDR3 coding DNA: TGCGCCAGCAGCTTCGGCCGATTAGAGGCGGCCAAAAACATTCAGTACTTC.

This chain uses TRBV20-1 with TRBJ2-2; D unclear. The CDR3 runs to 12 residues. Germline V gene data show CDR1 as DFQATT and CDR2 as SNEGSKA (reference sequence). The V and J ends lost 3 bases and 5 bases respectively, with 7 bases between them. In nucleotides, the CDR3 is TGCAGTGCTAGGGATCATACCGGGGAGCTGTTTTTT. Its translation: CSARDHTGELFF.

The chain employs TRBV20-1 and TRBJ2-1, with D possibly matching TRBD1 (6 bases). V shed 5 bases and J shed 9 bases, with 17 bases lying between them. In germline, CDR1 is DFQATT, CDR2 SNEGSKA (reference sequence). This CDR3 is 13 amino acids long. The chain's CDR3 is CSAYLRGSGEQFF. The CDR3 bases are TGCAGTGCTTACCTAAGGGGGTCGGGTGAGCAGTTCTTC.

This clonotype appeared many times. The chain is built from TRBV28 and TRBJ2-5; no definite D call. Between the trimmed V and J ends, which lost 5 bases and 4 bases, there was a span of 17 bases. CDR1 is MDHEN, CDR2 SYDVKM, per germline. The CDR3 spans 15 residues. CDR3 bases: TGTGCCAGCAGTAATGCGTACGGCAGGCTAGAGACCCAGTACTTC. Protein sequence: CASSNAYGRLETQYF.

Ten or more counts support this clonotype. The rearrangement links TRBV28 to TRBJ1-1; D not resolved. Germline-derived CDR1 and CDR2 are MDHEN and SYDVKM. V was shortened by 3 bases and J by 1 base, with 15 bases between the two germline ends. There are 16 residues in the CDR3. The CDR3 coding sequence is TGTGCCAGCAGTTTTTCTGAAGGGCGGGGGAACACTGAAGCTTTCTTT. Its translation is CASSFSEGRGNTEAFF.

This clonotype was seen ten or more times. The chain joins TRBV28 to TRBJ1-5; D not certain. Trimming stripped 2 bases from V and 0 bases from J, with 5 bases between. The CDR3 is 14 residues long. The germline V gene encodes CDR1 MDHEN and CDR2 SYDVKM. The CDR3 reads CASSLGLSNQPQHF. The CDR3 DNA reads TGTGCCAGCAGTTTAGGACTTAGCAATCAGCCCCAGCATTTT.

This clonotype was seen a handful of times. The chain carries TRBV6-1 and TRBJ1-1; 7 bases are shared with TRBD1. Per the germline V gene, CDR1 is MNHNS and CDR2 is SASEGT. V was pared by 6 bases and J by 11 bases, with 15 bases of the junction left unmatched. This CDR3 is built from 14 residues. The CDR3 DNA sequence: TGTGCCAGCAGGCGAAGGACAGGCGTTACTAGGGCTTTCTTT. Amino acid sequence: CASRRRTGVTRAFF.

This clonotype has just a few counts. The rearrangement joins TRBV14 to TRBJ2-5, with D unclear. V lost 3 bases and J lost 7, with 6 bases in between. In germline, CDR1 is SGHDN, CDR2 FVKESK. There are 11 residues in the CDR3. As DNA, the CDR3 is TGTGCCAGCAGCCACCACGGGACCCAGTACTTC. This gives the protein CASSHHGTQYF.

This clonotype was counted many times. V usage is TRBV12-3 or TRBV12-4 and J usage is TRBJ2-7; a possible D gene is TRBD2 (6 bases). This CDR3 comprises 16 residues. Trimming stripped 9 bases from V and 0 bases from J, with 21 bases between. CDR3 bases: TGTGCCAGTGATAGCGGTGCCGCTTCAAGCTCCTACGAGCAGTACTTC. Amino acid sequence: CASDSGAASSSYEQYF.

This chain uses TRBV28 with TRBJ2-7; the D call may be TRBD1 or TRBD2 (5 bases each). CDR1 is MDHEN, CDR2 SYDVKM, per germline. With 5 bases removed from V and 4 bases from J, the gap between germline ends came to 18 bases. This CDR3 comprises 15 residues. CDR3 DNA sequence: TGTGCCAGCAGTCCCCTCGGGACGCGTAGTTACGAGCAGTACTTC. It yields the protein CASSPLGTRSYEQYF.

This clonotype was seen more than once but under ten times. The chain links TRBV7-2 to TRBJ2-3; possibly TRBD1 for D (6 bases). Per germline, CDR1 SGHTA and CDR2 FQGNSA. V gave up 11 bases and J gave up 2 bases, with 17 bases separating them. The CDR3 loop spans 14 amino acids. In nucleotides, the CDR3 is TGTGCCTCGGTGAGGGGGACCTTCACAGATACGCAGTATTTT. It yields the protein CASVRGTFTDTQYF.